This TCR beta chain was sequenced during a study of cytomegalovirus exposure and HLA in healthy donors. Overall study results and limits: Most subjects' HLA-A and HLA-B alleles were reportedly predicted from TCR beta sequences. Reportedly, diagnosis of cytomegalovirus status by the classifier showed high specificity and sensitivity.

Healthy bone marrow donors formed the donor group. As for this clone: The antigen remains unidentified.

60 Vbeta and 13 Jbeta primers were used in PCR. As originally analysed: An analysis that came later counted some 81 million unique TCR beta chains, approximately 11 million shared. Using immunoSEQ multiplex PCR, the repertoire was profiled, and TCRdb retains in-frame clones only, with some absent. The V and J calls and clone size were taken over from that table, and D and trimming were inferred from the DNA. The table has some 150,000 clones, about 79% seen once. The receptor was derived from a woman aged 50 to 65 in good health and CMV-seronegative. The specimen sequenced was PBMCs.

The CDR3 reads CASSIDRDTEAFF. CDR3 bases: TGTGCCAGCAGTATAGACAGGGACACTGAAGCTTTCTTT. The chain has TRBV6-6 and TRBJ1-1; 7 bases line up with TRBD1. V was clipped by 5 bases and J by 3 bases; unmatched bases: 3. This CDR3 region has 13 residues. CDR1 is MNHNY and CDR2 is SVGAGI in the germline V gene (reference sequence).